The 30 T cell receptor beta chains below come from one sample, sequenced in a study of blood T cell repertoires in COVID-19. Generated by immunoSEQ multiplex PCR, the TCRdb table keeps only in-frame clones and is missing some. The sample holds about 130,000 clones, roughly 80% seen once. Sequenced input: PBMCs or T cells enriched from blood (not recorded which). The receptor source for this set is a man aged 40-50 years with acute COVID-19.

The gene calls are TRBV6-2 or TRBV6-3 and TRBJ2-5; D is perhaps TRBD2 (5 bases). This CDR3 comprises 14 residues. V was trimmed by 2 bases and J by 4 bases, leaving 11 bases between them. Germline assignment: CDR1 MNHEY and CDR2 SVGEGT. The CDR3 DNA sequence: TGTGCCAGCAGTTACGGCGGGTCTGCAGAGACCCAGTACTTC. This codes for CASSYGGSAETQYF.

The J gene is TRBJ2-1, the V gene TRBV27, with D maybe TRBD2 (5 bases). Germline V gene data show CDR1 as MNHEY and CDR2 as SMNVEV (reference sequence). The V and J ends lost 4 bases and 3 bases respectively, with 7 bases between them. This CDR3 is 13 amino acids long. The CDR3 here is CASSSGVYNEQFF. In DNA, the CDR3 is TGTGCCAGCAGTTCCGGGGTCTACAATGAGCAGTTCTTC.

The rearrangement uses TRBV5-1 and TRBJ1-6, with D unclear. V lost 0 bases, J lost 4 bases, and 11 bases lay in between. This CDR3 region has 16 residues. Germline CDR1 and CDR2: SGHRS and YFSETQ. This chain's CDR3 is CASSLDRAPYNSPLHF. In nucleotides, the CDR3 is TGCGCCAGCAGCTTGGACAGAGCACCTTATAATTCACCCCTCCACTTT.

Only one count was recorded for this clone. The V and J genes are TRBV19 and TRBJ1-2; possible D gene TRBD1, 6 bases. CDR1 and CDR2 from the germline V gene are LNHDA and SQIVND (reference sequence). V was pared by 5 bases and J by 3 bases, with 13 bases between. This CDR3 comprises 14 residues. The CDR3 here is CASSRPGADYGYTF. The CDR3 DNA is TGTGCCAGTAGTCGGCCAGGGGCCGACTATGGCTACACCTTC.

This chain connects TRBV19 to TRBJ1-2, with D perhaps TRBD1 (6 bases). The V gene's germline CDR1 is LNHDA and CDR2 SQIVND (reference sequence). This CDR3 spans 15 amino acids. The germline V and J ends were trimmed by 3 bases and 0 bases, with 11 bases remaining between them. CDR3 bases: TGTGCCAGTAGTATGGACCCAGGGGCTAACTATGGCTACACCTTC. This sequence encodes CASSMDPGANYGYTF.

This chain uses TRBV10-2 with TRBJ1-2, with 7 nucleotides matching TRBD1. The CDR3 is made up of 13 amino acids. CDR1 and CDR2 (germline): WSHSY, SAAADI. V dropped 6 bases and J dropped 2; count of bases not matched to a gene: 3. This CDR3 is CASSDRANYGYTF. CDR3 sequence (DNA): TGCGCCAGCAGCGACAGGGCAAACTATGGCTACACCTTC.

V and J are TRBV7-2 and TRBJ2-1; D gene ambiguous. The ends were cut back, 2 bases at V and 0 bases at J, with 11 bases in the middle. CDR1 SGHTA and CDR2 FQGNSA come from the germline V gene. There are 16 residues in the CDR3. CDR3 sequence (DNA): TGTGCCAGCAGCTTATTGTCCGTTAGCTCCTACAATGAGCAGTTCTTC. As protein: CASSLLSVSSYNEQFF.

J is TRBJ2-7 and V is TRBV3-1 (or the pseudogene TRBV3-2); 7 nucleotides align to TRBD1. This CDR3 spans 13 amino acids. Trimming removed 8 bases from V and 3 bases from J; junction bases left unmatched: 7. The germline gives CDR1 LGHDT, CDR2 YNNKEL (reference sequence). CDR3 bases: TGTGCCAGCGGGACCGACAGGGACTACGAGCAGTACTTC. Translation: CASGTDRDYEQYF.

For this clone: Sequence at one end of the junction differs from germline and may be a read error. This rearrangement joins TRBV7-7 to TRBJ2-5; D possibly corresponds to TRBD1 (5 bases). Per the germline V gene, CDR1 is SSHAT and CDR2 is FNYEAQ (reference sequence). CDR3 length equals 13 residues. CDR3 residues: CASSLDSQETQYF. Written as DNA, the CDR3 is TGTGCTAGCAGCTTAGACAGTCAAGAGACCCAGTACTTC. The full variable domain, completed using reference TRBV7-7 and TRBJ2-5, is GAGVSQSPRYKVTKRGQDVTLRCDPISSHATLYWYQQALGQGPEFLTYFNYEAQPDKSGLPSDRFSAERPEGSISTLTIQRTEQRDSAMYRCASSLDSQETQYFGPGTRLLVL.

J is TRBJ2-1 and V is TRBV10-2; 7 nucleotides match TRBD1. V lost 1 base and J lost 5; bases outside the gene matches: 11. Germline CDR1 reads WSHSY; CDR2 reads SAAADI. The CDR3 is 17 residues long. CDR3 in DNA: TGCGCCAGCAGTGAGTTCACAGGGGTAATTGGAAACAATGAGCAGTTCTTC. This sequence encodes CASSEFTGVIGNNEQFF.

This clone has only a few counts. The V call is TRBV18, the J call TRBJ2-6; 9 bases agree with TRBD1. In germline, CDR1 is KGHSH, CDR2 LQKENI. The CDR3 contains 18 residues. The V gene end was trimmed by 3 bases and the J gene end by 0 bases; junction bases not matched to a gene: 6. CDR3 bases: TGTGCCAGCTCACCGACAGGGGGACCCAGCTCTGGGGCCAACGTCCTGACTTTC. Protein: CASSPTGGPSSGANVLTF.

The rearrangement links TRBV25-1 to TRBJ1-1; 9 bases agree with TRBD1. The CDR3 length is 15 residues. The trim removed 5 bases at V and 3 bases at J, leaving 7 bases unmatched. Germline-derived CDR1 and CDR2 are MGHDK and SYGVNS. DNA for the CDR3: TGTGCCAGCAGTAGGGGACAGGGAGCGGACACTGAAGCTTTCTTT. It is translated as CASSRGQGADTEAFF.

The chain couples TRBV13 to TRBJ2-1, with no clear D. Germline values: CDR1 PRHDT, CDR2 FYEKMQ (reference sequence). Trimming stripped 2 bases from V and 0 bases from J, with 5 bases between. The CDR3 is 14 amino acids. Here the CDR3 reads CASSLFSSYNEQFF. As DNA, the CDR3 is TGTGCCAGCAGCTTATTTAGCTCCTACAATGAGCAGTTCTTC. The entire variable domain, with the rest obtained from reference TRBV13 and TRBJ2-1, is as follows: AAGVIQSPRHLIKEKRETATLKCYPIPRHDTVYWYQQGPGQDPQFLISFYEKMQSDKGSIPDRFSAQQFSDYHSELNMSSLELGDSALYFCASSLFSSYNEQFFGPGTRLTVL.

V is TRBV3-1 (or the pseudogene TRBV3-2) and J is TRBJ2-5, with TRBD2 identical over 13 bases. J was trimmed by 2 bases and V by 4 bases; bases with no gene match: 7. Germline loops: CDR1 LGHDT, CDR2 YNNKEL (reference sequence). CDR3 length equals 17 residues. This CDR3 is CASSPRGLAGIQETQYF. CDR3 bases: TGTGCCAGCAGCCCACGGGGACTAGCGGGGATACAAGAGACCCAGTACTTC.

This chain connects TRBV18 to TRBJ2-5; 7 positions agree with TRBD2. V shed 0 bases, J shed 0 bases, and the junction held 1 base outside the gene matches. The V gene's germline CDR1 is KGHSH and CDR2 LQKENI. There are 15 residues in the CDR3. CDR3 amino acids: CASSPPGGYQETQYF. The CDR3 DNA sequence: TGTGCCAGCTCACCACCGGGGGGGTACCAAGAGACCCAGTACTTC. The full variable domain, its missing parts supplied by reference TRBV18 and TRBJ2-5, is NAGVMQNPRHLVRRRGQEARLRCSPMKGHSHVYWYRQLPEEGLKFMVYLQKENIIDESGMPKERFSAEFPKEGPSILRIQQVVRGDSAAYFCASSPPGGYQETQYFGPGTRLLVL.

V gene TRBV7-9 combines with J gene TRBJ2-5; D might be TRBD1 (6 bases). V lost 5 bases to trimming and J lost 5 bases, with 9 bases between them. Germline V gene lookup returns CDR1 SEHNR and CDR2 FQNEAQ (reference sequence). The CDR3 runs to 12 residues. The CDR3 coding sequence is TGTGCCAGCAGCCCTCAGGGGGAGACCCAGTACTTC. Encoded protein: CASSPQGETQYF.

The chain recombines TRBV7-9 with TRBJ2-7; a possible D gene is TRBD1 (6 bases). Germline V gene data show CDR1 as SEHNR and CDR2 as FQNEAQ (reference sequence). Trimming left V 4 bases short and J 7 bases short, with 11 bases between. The CDR3 totals 12 residues. The CDR3 coding sequence is TGTGCCAGCAGCTCAGGGGCTGGGGAGCAGTACTTC. Its translation is CASSSGAGEQYF.

This chain connects TRBV18 to TRBJ2-1, with D possibly matching TRBD1 (7 bases). Trimming pared 6 bases from V and 8 bases from J, leaving 23 bases between. The CDR3 extends over 16 amino acids. Germline CDR1 reads KGHSH; CDR2 reads LQKENI. DNA of the CDR3: TGTGCCAGCTCGGGGGGCTGGGACAGCGGTTTAGATGAGCAGTTCTTC. Its translation: CASSGGWDSGLDEQFF. The variable domain in full, completed from reference TRBV18 and TRBJ2-1, reads NAGVMQNPRHLVRRRGQEARLRCSPMKGHSHVYWYRQLPEEGLKFMVYLQKENIIDESGMPKERFSAEFPKEGPSILRIQQVVRGDSAAYFCASSGGWDSGLDEQFFGPGTRLTVL.

The rearrangement links TRBV19 to TRBJ1-5; D is unclear. V dropped 11 bases and J dropped 5 bases, with 10 bases sitting between them. CDR1 and CDR2 (germline): LNHDA, SQIVND (reference sequence). The CDR3 is 11 residues long. CDR3 nucleotides: TGTGCCGGCGGGTTTGATCAGCCCCAGCATTTT. Translating gives CAGGFDQPQHF. Variable domain in full (rest from reference TRBV19 and TRBJ1-5): DGGITQSPKYLFRKEGQNVTLSCEQNLNHDAMYWYRQDPGQGLRLIYYSQIVNDFQKGDIAEGYSVSREKKESFPLTVTSAQKNPTAFYLCAGGFDQPQHFGDGTRLSIL.

V gene TRBV19 combines with J gene TRBJ2-2; perhaps TRBD2 as D (6 bases). Trimming pared 7 bases from V and 4 bases from J, leaving 16 bases between. Germline V gene lookup returns CDR1 LNHDA and CDR2 SQIVND (reference sequence). The CDR3 runs 15 residues. The CDR3 DNA is TGTGCCAGTACCTCAGTAGGACTAATCACCGGGGAGCTGTTTTTT. It specifies CASTSVGLITGELFF.

J is TRBJ1-2 and V is TRBV19; 9 nucleotides match TRBD1. This CDR3 has 13 amino acids. The J segment lost 3 bases and the V segment lost 7 bases, leaving 3 bases of the junction unmatched. Germline lookup yields CDR1 LNHDA and CDR2 SQIVND (reference sequence). The CDR3 nucleotides read TGTGCCAGTATGGGACAGGGAGACTATGGCTACACCTTC. Encoded protein: CASMGQGDYGYTF.

This rearrangement joins TRBV6-5 to TRBJ1-6; no clear D. Trimming stripped 2 bases from V and 11 bases from J, with 10 bases between. The CDR3 runs to 13 residues. CDR1 and CDR2 (germline): MNHEY, SVGAGI. The CDR3 DNA follows: TGTGCCAGCAGTTACAAGGGAGCAACACCCCTCCACTTT. Translated: CASSYKGATPLHF.

Comments on this clone: One end of the junction varies from germline; a read error may be responsible. The genes are TRBV7-7 and TRBJ2-1, with 7 nucleotides matching TRBD1. The CDR3 has 14 amino acids. The germline CDR1 and CDR2 sequences are SSHAT and FNYEAQ (reference sequence). The chain's CDR3 is CASSLGGRDNEQFF. The CDR3 bases are TGTGCTAGCAGCTTAGGGGGCAGGGACAATGAGCAGTTCTTC.

This chain joins TRBV27 and TRBJ1-2; 9 bases align to TRBD1. Germline assignment: CDR1 MNHEY and CDR2 SMNVEV (reference sequence). V gave up 3 bases and J gave up 4 bases; unmatched junction bases: 0. This CDR3 is built from 13 residues. CDR3 DNA sequence: TGTGCCAGCAGTTTGACAGGGGGCTATGGCTACACCTTC. This codes for CASSLTGGYGYTF.

This clone was counted a few times. The chain's CDR3 is CASSQRGGYTF. CDR3 DNA: TGTGCCAGTTCCCAAAGGGGTGGCTACACCTTC. The chain employs TRBV12-3 or TRBV12-4 and TRBJ1-2; maybe TRBD1 (5 bases). V lost 9 bases, J lost 7 bases, and 12 bases lay in between. The CDR3 consists of 11 residues.

The V gene is TRBV19, the J gene TRBJ1-5; tentatively, D is TRBD1 (6 bases). CDR3 length: 13 residues. Trimming removed 7 bases at V and 3 bases at J, with 10 bases between. CDR1 and CDR2 (germline): LNHDA, SQIVND (reference sequence). The CDR3 protein is CASTRTVNQPQHF. The DNA of the CDR3 is TGTGCCAGTACAAGGACAGTCAATCAGCCCCAGCATTTT.

This clone was found once. This chain links TRBV25-1 with TRBJ1-2; D remains ambiguous. CDR3 length: 13 amino acids. Trimming removed 7 bases from V and 2 bases from J, with 11 bases in between. Per germline, CDR1 MGHDK and CDR2 SYGVNS. The CDR3 DNA reads TGTGCCAGCACCTCTGGGCACAACTATGGCTACACCTTC. Its translation is CASTSGHNYGYTF.

The chain links TRBV19 to TRBJ1-4; tentative D call: TRBD1 (5 bases). V dropped 2 bases and J dropped 6 bases, with 10 bases sitting between them. Germline loops: CDR1 LNHDA, CDR2 SQIVND (reference sequence). The length of the CDR3 is 14 residues. The CDR3 DNA is TGTGCCAGTAGTATACTCCAGGGCGATGAAAAACTGTTTTTT. This encodes CASSILQGDEKLFF.

This chain links TRBV12-3 or TRBV12-4 with TRBJ1-5; no clear D gene. This CDR3 has 11 amino acids. Trimming removed 3 bases at V and 11 bases at J, with 8 bases between. The CDR3 DNA reads TGTGCCAGCAGTTTTAGGAGCACCCAGCATTTT. Its translation is CASSFRSTQHF.

The chain couples TRBV28 to TRBJ1-2, with a possible D match to TRBD1 (6 bases). This CDR3 region has 14 residues. V was clipped by 6 bases and J by 8 bases, with 19 bases between them. Germline assignment: CDR1 MDHEN and CDR2 SYDVKM. CDR3 protein: CASRLRDKSKGYTF. The CDR3, as DNA: TGTGCCAGCAGACTAAGGGACAAGTCTAAGGGCTACACCTTC.